This TCR beta chain was identified during a study of T cell responses to AZD1222 COVID-19 vaccine. The wider study: Second doses that came at about 4 or about 12 weeks were put together.

Repertoires were generated with immunoSEQ multiplex PCR, while TCRdb's copy carries only in-frame clones and drops some. The sample records around 130,000 clones, about 91% being singletons. Germline CDR1 and CDR2: MNHEY and SVGAGI. This CDR3 region has 14 residues. Trimming left V 6 bases short and J 5 bases short, with 16 bases between. Note on this clone: Its antigen is not identified.

Study-level findings and limits: The donor cohort was predominantly white British with a female majority, and clonal diversity may have been underestimated. Once two AZD1222 doses were given, Spike-specific TCR breadth and depth went up. Repertoires were obtained solely post-peak T cell response.

The TCR originated in an adult in good health. The sequences come from peripheral blood, collected on day 0 of AZD1222 vaccination. This chain joins TRBV6-5 and TRBJ1-1, with a weak D call TRBD1 (6 bases). CDR3 amino acids: CASRGGWAKTEAFF. DNA of the CDR3: TGTGCCAGCAGGGGGGGCTGGGCAAAAACTGAAGCTTTCTTT.